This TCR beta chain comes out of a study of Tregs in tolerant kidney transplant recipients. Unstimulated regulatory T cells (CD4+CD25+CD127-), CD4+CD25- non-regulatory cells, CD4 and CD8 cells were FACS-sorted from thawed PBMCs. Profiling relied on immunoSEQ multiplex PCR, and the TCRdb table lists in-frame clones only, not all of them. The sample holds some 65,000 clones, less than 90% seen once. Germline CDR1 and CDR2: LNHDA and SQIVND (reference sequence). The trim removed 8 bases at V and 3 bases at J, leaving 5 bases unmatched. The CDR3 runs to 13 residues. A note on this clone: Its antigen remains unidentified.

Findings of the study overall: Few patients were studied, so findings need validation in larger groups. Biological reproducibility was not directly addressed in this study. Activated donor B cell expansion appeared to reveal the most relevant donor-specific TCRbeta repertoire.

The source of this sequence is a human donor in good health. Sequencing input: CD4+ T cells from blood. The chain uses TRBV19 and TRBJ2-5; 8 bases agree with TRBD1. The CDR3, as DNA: TGTGCCAGTTCCAGGGGGCTTAAAGAGACCCAGTACTTC. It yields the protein CASSRGLKETQYF.